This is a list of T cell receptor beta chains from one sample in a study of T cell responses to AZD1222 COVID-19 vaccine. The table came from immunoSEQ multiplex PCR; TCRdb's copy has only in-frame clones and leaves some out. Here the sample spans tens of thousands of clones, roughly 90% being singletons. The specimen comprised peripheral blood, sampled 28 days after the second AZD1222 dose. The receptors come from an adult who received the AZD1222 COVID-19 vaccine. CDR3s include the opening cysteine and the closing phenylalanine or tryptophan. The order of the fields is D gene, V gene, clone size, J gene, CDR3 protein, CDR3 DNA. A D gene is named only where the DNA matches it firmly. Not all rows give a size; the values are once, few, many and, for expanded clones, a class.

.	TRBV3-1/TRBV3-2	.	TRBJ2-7	CASSQEGPWGEQYF	TGTGCCAGCAGCCAAGAGGGGCCCTGGGGGGAGCAGTACTTC
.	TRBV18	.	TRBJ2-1	CASSPEKGTYNEQFF	TGTGCCAGCTCACCCGAGAAGGGAACCTACAATGAGCAGTTCTTC
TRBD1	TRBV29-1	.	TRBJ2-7	CSALGQGNYEQYF	TGCAGCGCCCTCGGACAGGGAAACTACGAGCAGTACTTC
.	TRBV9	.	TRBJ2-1	CASSPPWRGHNEQFF	TGTGCCAGCAGCCCCCCTTGGCGGGGACACAATGAGCAGTTCTTC
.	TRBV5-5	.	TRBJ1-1	CASSLSGVAWDTEAFF	TGTGCCAGCAGCTTGAGCGGGGTGGCTTGGGACACTGAAGCTTTCTTT
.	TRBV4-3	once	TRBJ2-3	CASSQVGGKSGDTQYF	TGCGCCAGCAGCCAAGTAGGGGGGAAAAGCGGCGATACGCAGTATTTT
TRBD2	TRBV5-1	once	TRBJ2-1	CASSLAQASGRRNEQFF	TGCGCCAGCAGCTTGGCCCAAGCTAGCGGGAGGAGGAATGAGCAGTTCTTC
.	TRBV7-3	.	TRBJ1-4	CASSLTGATNEKLFF	TGTGCCAGCAGCTTAACCGGGGCAACTAATGAAAAACTGTTTTTT
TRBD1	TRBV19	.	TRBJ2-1	CASSIQGVEGAAFNEQFF	TGTGCCAGTAGTATTCAGGGGGTAGAGGGAGCGGCCTTCAATGAGCAGTTCTTC
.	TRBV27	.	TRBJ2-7	CASSFRGGDEQYF	TGTGCCAGCAGTTTTAGGGGTGGCGACGAGCAGTACTTC
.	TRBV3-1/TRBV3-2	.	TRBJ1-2	CASSQGYGYTF	TGTGCCAGCAGCCAGGGGTATGGCTACACCTTC
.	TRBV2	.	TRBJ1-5	CASSDPNQPQHF	TGTGCCAGCAGTGACCCGAATCAGCCCCAGCATTTT
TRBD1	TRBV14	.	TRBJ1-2	CASSPWTGLHYGYTF	TGTGCCAGCAGCCCTTGGACAGGGCTTCACTATGGCTACACCTTC
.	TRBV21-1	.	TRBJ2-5	CASSGGTGGEETQYF	TGTGCCAGCAGCGGAGGGACAGGGGGCGAAGAGACCCAGTACTTC
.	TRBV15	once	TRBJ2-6	CATSINTPDSGANVLTF	TGTGCCACCAGCATAAACACACCCGACTCTGGGGCCAACGTCCTGACTTTC
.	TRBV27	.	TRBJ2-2	CASSLLGASGELFF	TGTGCCAGCAGTTTGTTGGGGGCTAGTGGGGAGCTGTTTTTT
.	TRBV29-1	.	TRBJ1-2	CSVSDGLGGYGYTF	TGCAGCGTTTCGGACGGCCTCGGTGGCTATGGCTACACCTTC
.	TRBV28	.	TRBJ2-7	CASSLSGGPYEQYF	TGTGCCAGCAGTTTATCCGGGGGCCCCTACGAGCAGTACTTC
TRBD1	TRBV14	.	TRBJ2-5	CASSQGTGGAETQYF	TGTGCCAGCAGTCAGGGGACAGGGGGCGCGGAGACCCAGTACTTC
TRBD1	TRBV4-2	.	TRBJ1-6	CASSRPGTGDNSPLHF	TGTGCCAGCAGCCGTCCCGGGACAGGGGACAATTCACCCCTCCACTTT
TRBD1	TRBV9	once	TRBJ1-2	CASNRQGANYGYTF	TGTGCCAGCAATCGACAGGGGGCTAACTATGGCTACACCTTC
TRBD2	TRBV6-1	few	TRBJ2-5	CASSELAGELETQYF	TGTGCCAGCAGTGAATTAGCGGGAGAACTTGAGACCCAGTACTTC
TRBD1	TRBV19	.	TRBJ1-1	CASSTGTAGAEAFF	TGTGCCAGTAGTACCGGGACAGCGGGCGCTGAAGCTTTCTTT
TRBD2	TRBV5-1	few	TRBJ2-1	CASSFVGRGSYNEQFF	TGCGCCAGCAGCTTTGTCGGGAGGGGCTCCTACAATGAGCAGTTCTTC
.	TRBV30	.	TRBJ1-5	CAWSGGRPYSNQPQHF	TGTGCCTGGAGTGGGGGCAGGCCTTATAGCAATCAGCCCCAGCATTTT
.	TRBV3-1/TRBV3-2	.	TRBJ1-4	CASSRRTTTNEKLFF	TGTGCCAGCAGCCGCAGGACGACAACTAATGAAAAACTGTTTTTT
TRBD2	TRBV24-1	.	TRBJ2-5	CATSTSGRGRYQETQYF	TGTGCCACCTCGACTAGCGGGAGAGGGAGGTACCAAGAGACCCAGTACTTC
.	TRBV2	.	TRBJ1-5	CASSWRNQPQHF	TGTGCCAGCAGTTGGCGCAATCAGCCCCAGCATTTT
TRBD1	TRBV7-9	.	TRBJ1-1	CASIPGQEDEAFF	TGTGCCAGCATCCCGGGACAGGAGGATGAAGCTTTCTTT
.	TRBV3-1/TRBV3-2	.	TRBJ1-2	CASSPGSRGVYGYTF	TGTGCCAGCAGCCCCGGAAGCAGGGGTGTCTATGGCTACACCTTC
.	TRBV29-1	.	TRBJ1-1	CSVRGGGTEAFF	TGCAGCGTTCGGGGGGGAGGAACTGAAGCTTTCTTT